This T cell receptor (beta chain) was observed in a study of regulatory T cells in long-lasting Graves disease. Across the study: Under 3 months of antithyroid drugs had been taken by newly diagnosed Graves' patients. Study results and limitations: The study found persistent patients shared more public clonotypes (2,741) than new patients (about 1,000).

Stated time point: newly diagnosed GD, antithyroid drugs for less than 3 months. TCR sequences were obtained from RNA taken from PBMCs. Graves' disease diagnosis followed American Thyroid Association guidelines. This clonotype was found a few times. Its antigen is unknown. Both iRepertoire HTBI primers and Arm-PCR of CDR3 regions were used to build the TCR beta libraries. TCRdb ran MiXCR on the multiplex PCR reads and lists one entry per CDR3 protein. The sample includes 400,000 to 550,000 distinct CDR3 sequences, about 15% of them seen just once. With 2 bases clipped from V and 10 bases from J, the junction kept 2 bases outside the gene matches. The CDR3 sequence is 11 residues long. The germline gives CDR1 GTSNPN, CDR2 SVGIG (reference sequence). These records were also assigned to another study, of T cells in Graves' hyperthyroidism and ophthalmopathy. Per that paper: Separation of ophthalmopathy from stable hyperthyroidism was achieved by a 13 V-J model.

The sample consisted of peripheral blood mononuclear cells (PBMCs), taken at new diagnosis, from a patient treated with antithyroid drugs. The J gene is TRBJ2-1, the V gene TRBV30; TRBD2 agrees at 7 bases. This TCR came from a woman aged 30 to 39 with Graves disease. For the CDR3, the DNA is TGTGCCTGGAGTCTGGGAGGGGAGCAGTTCTTC. It encodes CAWSLGGEQFF. The whole variable domain, filled in from reference TRBV30 and TRBJ2-1, reads SQTIHQWPATLVQPVGSPLSLECTVEGTSNPNLYWYRQAAGRGLQLLFYSVGIGQISSEVPQNLSASRPQDRQFILSSKKLLLSDSGFYLCAWSLGGEQFFGPGTRLTVL.